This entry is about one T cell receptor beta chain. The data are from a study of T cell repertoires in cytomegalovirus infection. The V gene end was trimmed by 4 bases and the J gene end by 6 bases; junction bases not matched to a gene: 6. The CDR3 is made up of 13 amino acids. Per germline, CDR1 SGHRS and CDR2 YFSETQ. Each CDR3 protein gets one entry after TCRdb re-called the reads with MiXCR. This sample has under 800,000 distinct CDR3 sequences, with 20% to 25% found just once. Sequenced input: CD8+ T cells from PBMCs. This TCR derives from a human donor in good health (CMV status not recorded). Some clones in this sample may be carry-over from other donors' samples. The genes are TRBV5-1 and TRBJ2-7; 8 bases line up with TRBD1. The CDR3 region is CASSPGQGFEQYF. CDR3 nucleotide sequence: TGCGCCAGCAGCCCCGGACAGGGATTCGAGCAGTACTTC.